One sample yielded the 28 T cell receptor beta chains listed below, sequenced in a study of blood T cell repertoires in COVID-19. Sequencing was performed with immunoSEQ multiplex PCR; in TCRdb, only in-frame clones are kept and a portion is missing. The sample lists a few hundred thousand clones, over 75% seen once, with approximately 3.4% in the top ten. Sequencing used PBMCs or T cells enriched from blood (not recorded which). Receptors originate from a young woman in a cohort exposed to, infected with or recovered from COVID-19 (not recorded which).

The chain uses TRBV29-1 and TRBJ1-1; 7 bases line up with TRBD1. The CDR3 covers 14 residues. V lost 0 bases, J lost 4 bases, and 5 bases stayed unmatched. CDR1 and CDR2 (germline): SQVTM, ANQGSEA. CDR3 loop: CSVEDPQGSTEAFF. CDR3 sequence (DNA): TGCAGCGTTGAAGACCCACAGGGGAGCACTGAAGCTTTCTTT. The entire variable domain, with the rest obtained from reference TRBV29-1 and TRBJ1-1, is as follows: SAVISQKPSRDICQRGTSLTIQCQVDSQVTMMFWYRQQPGQSLTLIATANQGSEATYESGFVIDKFPISRPNLTFSTLTVSNMSPEDSSIYLCSVEDPQGSTEAFFGQGTRLTVV.

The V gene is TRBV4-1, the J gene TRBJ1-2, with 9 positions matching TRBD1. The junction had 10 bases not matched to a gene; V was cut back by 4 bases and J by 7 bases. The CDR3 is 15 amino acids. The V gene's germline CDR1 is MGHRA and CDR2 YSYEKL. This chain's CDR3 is CASSRILQGALGYTF. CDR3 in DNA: TGCGCCAGCAGCCGAATCCTACAGGGGGCGCTTGGCTACACCTTC.

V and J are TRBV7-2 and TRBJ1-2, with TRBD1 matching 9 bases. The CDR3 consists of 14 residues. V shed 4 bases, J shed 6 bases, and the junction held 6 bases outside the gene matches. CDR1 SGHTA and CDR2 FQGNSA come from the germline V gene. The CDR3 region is CASSSFGDRDGYTF. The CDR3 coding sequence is TGTGCCAGCAGCTCTTTCGGGGACAGGGATGGCTACACCTTC.

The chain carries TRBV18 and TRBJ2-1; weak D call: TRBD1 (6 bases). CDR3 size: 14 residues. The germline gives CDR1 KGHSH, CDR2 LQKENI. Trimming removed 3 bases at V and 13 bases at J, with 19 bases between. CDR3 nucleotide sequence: TGTGCCAGCTCACCCGAAGCGGACAGCCCGTTTCAGTTCTTC. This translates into CASSPEADSPFQFF.

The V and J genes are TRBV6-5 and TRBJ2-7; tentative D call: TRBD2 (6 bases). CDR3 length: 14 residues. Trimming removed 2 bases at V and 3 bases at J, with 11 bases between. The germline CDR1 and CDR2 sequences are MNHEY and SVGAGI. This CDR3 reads CASSYGGALYEQYF. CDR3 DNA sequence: TGTGCCAGCAGTTACGGAGGGGCCCTCTACGAGCAGTACTTC.

The CDR3 region is CASNSGRVDYGYTF. The DNA of the CDR3 is TGTGCCAGCAATTCCGGCAGGGTGGACTATGGCTACACCTTC. This rearrangement joins TRBV7-9 to TRBJ1-2, with D possibly matching TRBD1 (5 bases). The CDR3 length is 14 residues. The germline V gene encodes CDR1 SEHNR and CDR2 FQNEAQ (reference sequence). V shed 7 bases and J shed 3 bases, with 15 bases lying between them.

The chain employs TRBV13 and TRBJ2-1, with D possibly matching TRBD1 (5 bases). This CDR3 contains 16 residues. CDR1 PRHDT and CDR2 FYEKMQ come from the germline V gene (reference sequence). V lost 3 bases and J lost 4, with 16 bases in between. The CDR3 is CASSFETAAGYNEQFF. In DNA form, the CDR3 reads TGTGCCAGCAGCTTCGAGACAGCCGCAGGATACAATGAGCAGTTCTTC.

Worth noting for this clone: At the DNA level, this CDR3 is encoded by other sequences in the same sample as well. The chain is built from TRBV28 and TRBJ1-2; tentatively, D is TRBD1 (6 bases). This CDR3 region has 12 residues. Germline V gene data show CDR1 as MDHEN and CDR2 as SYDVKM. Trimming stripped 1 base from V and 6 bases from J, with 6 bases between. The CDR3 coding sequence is TGTGCCAGCAGTTTATACAGGGATGGCTACACCTTC. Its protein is CASSLYRDGYTF.

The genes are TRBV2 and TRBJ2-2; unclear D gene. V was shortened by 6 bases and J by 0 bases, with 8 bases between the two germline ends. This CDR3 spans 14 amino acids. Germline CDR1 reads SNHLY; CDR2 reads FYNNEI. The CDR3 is CASRAPANTGELFF. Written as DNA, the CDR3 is TGTGCCAGCAGGGCACCAGCGAACACCGGGGAGCTGTTTTTT.

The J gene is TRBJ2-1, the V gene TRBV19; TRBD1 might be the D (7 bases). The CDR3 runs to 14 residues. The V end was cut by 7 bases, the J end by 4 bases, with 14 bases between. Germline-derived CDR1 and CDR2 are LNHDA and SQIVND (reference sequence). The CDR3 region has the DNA TGTGCCAGTACCAGGGGGGACATTTACAATGAGCAGTTCTTC. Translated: CASTRGDIYNEQFF.

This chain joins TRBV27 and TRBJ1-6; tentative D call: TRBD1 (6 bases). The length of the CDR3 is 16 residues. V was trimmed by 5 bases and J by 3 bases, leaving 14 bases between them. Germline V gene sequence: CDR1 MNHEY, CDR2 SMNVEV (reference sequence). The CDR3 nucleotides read TGTGCCAGCAGTACGGACAGCGACATCTATAATTCACCCCTCCACTTT. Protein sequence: CASSTDSDIYNSPLHF.

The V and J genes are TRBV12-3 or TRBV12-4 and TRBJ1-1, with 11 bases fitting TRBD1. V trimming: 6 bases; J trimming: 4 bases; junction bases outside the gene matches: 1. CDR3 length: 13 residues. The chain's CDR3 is CASRGTGGTEAFF. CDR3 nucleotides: TGTGCCAGCAGAGGGACAGGGGGCACTGAAGCTTTCTTT.

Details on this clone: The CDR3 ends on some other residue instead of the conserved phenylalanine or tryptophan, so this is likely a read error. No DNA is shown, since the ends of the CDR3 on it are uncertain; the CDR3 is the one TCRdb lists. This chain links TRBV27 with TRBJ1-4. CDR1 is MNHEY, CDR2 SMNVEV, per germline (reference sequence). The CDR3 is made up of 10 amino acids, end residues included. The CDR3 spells CASSPGSATS.

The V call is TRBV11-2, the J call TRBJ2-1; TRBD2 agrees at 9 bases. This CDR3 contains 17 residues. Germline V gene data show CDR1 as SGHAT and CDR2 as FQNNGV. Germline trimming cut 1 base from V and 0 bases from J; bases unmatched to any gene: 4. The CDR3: CASSLVLAGSSYNEQFF. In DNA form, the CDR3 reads TGTGCCAGCAGCTTAGTCCTAGCGGGAAGCTCCTACAATGAGCAGTTCTTC.

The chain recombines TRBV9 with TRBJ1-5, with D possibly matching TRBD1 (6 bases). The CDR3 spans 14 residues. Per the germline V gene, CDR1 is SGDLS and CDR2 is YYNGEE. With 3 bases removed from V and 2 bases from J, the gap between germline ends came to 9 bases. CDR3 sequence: CASSGAGGNQPQHF. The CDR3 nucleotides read TGTGCCAGCAGCGGAGCAGGGGGCAATCAGCCCCAGCATTTT. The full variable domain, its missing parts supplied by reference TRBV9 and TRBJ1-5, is DSGVTQTPKHLITATGQRVTLRCSPRSGDLSVYWYQQSLDQGLQFLIQYYNGEERAKGNILERFSAQQFPDLHSELNLSSLELGDSALYFCASSGAGGNQPQHFGDGTRLSIL.

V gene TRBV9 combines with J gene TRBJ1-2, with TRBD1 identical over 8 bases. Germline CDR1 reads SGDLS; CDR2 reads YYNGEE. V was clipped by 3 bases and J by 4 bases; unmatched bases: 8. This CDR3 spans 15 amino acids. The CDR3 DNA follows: TGTGCCAGCAGCGCCCAGACAGGGGATGCCTATGGCTACACCTTC. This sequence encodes CASSAQTGDAYGYTF. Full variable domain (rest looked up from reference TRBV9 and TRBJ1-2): DSGVTQTPKHLITATGQRVTLRCSPRSGDLSVYWYQQSLDQGLQFLIQYYNGEERAKGNILERFSAQQFPDLHSELNLSSLELGDSALYFCASSAQTGDAYGYTFGSGTRLTVV.

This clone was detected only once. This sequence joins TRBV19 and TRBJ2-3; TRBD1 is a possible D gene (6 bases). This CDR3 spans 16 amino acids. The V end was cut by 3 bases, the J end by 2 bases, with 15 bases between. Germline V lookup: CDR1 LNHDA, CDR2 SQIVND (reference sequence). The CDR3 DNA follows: TGTGCCAGTAGTATCTCGAGGGGGTTCCACACAGATACGCAGTATTTT. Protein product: CASSISRGFHTDTQYF.

The CDR3 DNA is TGTGCCAGCAGTGAACAATTGAACACTGAAGCTTTCTTT. Translated, it gives CASSEQLNTEAFF. The V gene is TRBV2, the J gene TRBJ1-1, with D unresolved. The ends were cut back, 2 bases at V and 0 bases at J, with 4 bases in the middle. Germline V lookup: CDR1 SNHLY, CDR2 FYNNEI. The CDR3 runs to 13 residues.

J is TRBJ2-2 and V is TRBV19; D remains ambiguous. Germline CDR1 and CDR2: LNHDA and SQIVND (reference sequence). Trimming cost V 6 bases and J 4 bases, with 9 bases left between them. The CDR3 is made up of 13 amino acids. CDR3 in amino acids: CASRREATGELFF. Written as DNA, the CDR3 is TGTGCCAGTAGACGCGAGGCCACCGGGGAGCTGTTTTTT.

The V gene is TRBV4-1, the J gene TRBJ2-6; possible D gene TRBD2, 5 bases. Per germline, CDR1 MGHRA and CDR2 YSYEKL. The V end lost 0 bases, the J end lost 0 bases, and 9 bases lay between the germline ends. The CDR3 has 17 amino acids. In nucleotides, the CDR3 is TGCGCCAGCAGCCAAGAGAGGGTCCCCTCTGGGGCCAACGTCCTGACTTTC. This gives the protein CASSQERVPSGANVLTF.

In nucleotides, the CDR3 is TGTGCCAGCTCTCCCACAGGGGACCATGAGCAGTTCTTC. Translation: CASSPTGDHEQFF. The genes are TRBV18 and TRBJ2-1; 7 bases match TRBD1. J was trimmed by 8 bases and V by 6 bases; bases with no gene match: 7. CDR3 length: 13 residues. The germline gives CDR1 KGHSH, CDR2 LQKENI.

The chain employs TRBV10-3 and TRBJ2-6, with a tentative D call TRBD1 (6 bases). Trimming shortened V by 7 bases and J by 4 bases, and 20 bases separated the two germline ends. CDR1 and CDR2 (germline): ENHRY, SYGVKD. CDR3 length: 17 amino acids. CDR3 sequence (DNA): TGTGCCATCATGCCTCAGTCCGCAGGGGCGGGGGCCAACGTCCTGACTTTC. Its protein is CAIMPQSAGAGANVLTF.

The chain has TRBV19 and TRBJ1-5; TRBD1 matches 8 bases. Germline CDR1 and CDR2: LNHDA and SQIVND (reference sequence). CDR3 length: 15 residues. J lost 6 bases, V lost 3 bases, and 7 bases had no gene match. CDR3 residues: CASSIDRGFRQPQHF. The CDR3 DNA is TGTGCCAGTAGTATCGACAGGGGTTTCCGTCAGCCCCAGCATTTT.

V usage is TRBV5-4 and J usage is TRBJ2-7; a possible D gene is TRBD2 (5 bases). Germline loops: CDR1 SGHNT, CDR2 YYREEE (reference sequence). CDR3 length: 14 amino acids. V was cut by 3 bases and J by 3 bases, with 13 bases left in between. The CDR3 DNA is TGTGCCAGCAGCTCATCTAAGGGAGACTACGAGCAGTACTTC. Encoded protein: CASSSSKGDYEQYF.

CDR3 amino acids: CASSNTSRNSYEQYF. In nucleotides, the CDR3 is TGTGCCAGCAGCAACACATCCAGGAACTCCTACGAGCAGTACTTC. The V call is TRBV5-6, the J call TRBJ2-7; D is uncertain. Germline V gene lookup returns CDR1 SGHDT and CDR2 YYEEEE. V was clipped by 4 bases and J by 0 bases, with 14 bases between them. The CDR3 spans 15 residues.

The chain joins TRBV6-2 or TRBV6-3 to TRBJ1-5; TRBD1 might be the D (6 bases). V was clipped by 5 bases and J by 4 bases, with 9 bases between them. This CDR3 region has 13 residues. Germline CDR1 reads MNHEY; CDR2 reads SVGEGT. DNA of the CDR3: TGTGCCAGCAGTCCAGGGGAGAATCAGCCCCAGCATTTT. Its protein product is CASSPGENQPQHF.

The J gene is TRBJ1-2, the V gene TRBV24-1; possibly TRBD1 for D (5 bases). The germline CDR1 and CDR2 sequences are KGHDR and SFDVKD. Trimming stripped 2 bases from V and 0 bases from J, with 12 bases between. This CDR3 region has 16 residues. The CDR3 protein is CATSDSTRGANYGYTF. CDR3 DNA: TGTGCCACCAGTGATTCCACCCGGGGGGCTAACTATGGCTACACCTTC.

CDR3 residues: CASSLSGAQETQYF. CDR3 coding DNA: TGTGCCAGCAGTTTATCGGGAGCCCAAGAGACCCAGTACTTC. The V gene is TRBV27, the J gene TRBJ2-5; possible D gene TRBD2, 5 bases. V shed 0 bases and J shed 1 base, with 6 bases lying between them. Germline V gene data show CDR1 as MNHEY and CDR2 as SMNVEV (reference sequence). This CDR3 region has 14 residues.